The rows below give T cell receptor beta chains drawn from one sample of a study of Graves' ophthalmopathy and Graves' hyperthyroidism. TCRdb re-analysed the multiplex PCR reads in MiXCR, keeping a single row per CDR3 protein. This sample has under 250,000 distinct CDR3 sequences, with 29% found just once. The sample consisted of peripheral blood. Receptors originate from a man aged 45-65 years with Graves' ophthalmopathy. Each CDR3 is given with its conserved first and last residue. D genes are given only for firm matches. Only some rows state a clone size, as once, few, many or a class for expanded clones.

V gene	clone size	J gene	D gene	CDR3 DNA	CDR3 protein
TRBV10-3	.	TRBJ2-7	TRBD1	TGTGCCATAACCGGGACAGGGGCTGAACGCTACTACGAGCAGTACTTC	CAITGTGAERYYEQYF
TRBV12-3/TRBV12-4	many	TRBJ1-5	.	TGTGCCAGCAGTTTTGCATTCCCCAATCAGCCCCAGCATTTT	CASSFAFPNQPQHF
TRBV28	many	TRBJ2-5	.	TGTGCCAGCAGTTTGGCGAGGGGCGGAGAAAGCCAAGAGACCCAGTACTTC	CASSLARGGESQETQYF
TRBV14	many	TRBJ1-1	.	TGTGCCAGCAGCCAAGATCTGATCAGAAGGACTGAAGCTTTCTTT	CASSQDLIRRTEAFF
TRBV7-9	many	TRBJ1-6	TRBD1	TGTGCCAGCAGCCCAGACAGGGGTAACAATTCACCCCTCCACTTT	CASSPDRGNNSPLHF
TRBV10-3	.	TRBJ1-1	TRBD1	TGTGCCATCAGTATCACAGGGGATAACACTGAAGCTTTCTTT	CAISITGDNTEAFF
TRBV28	many	TRBJ2-2	.	TGTGCCAGCAGTTACCTACACCGGGAGCTGTTTTTT	CASSYLHRELFF
TRBV29-1	many	TRBJ2-7	.	TGCAGCGTTGGTAACTCCTACGAGCAGTACTTC	CSVGNSYEQYF
TRBV4-2	many	TRBJ1-1	.	TGTGCCAGCAGCCAAGACGATTGGAGACGGACGGATGCTTTCTTT	CASSQDDWRRTDAFF
TRBV6-5	.	TRBJ1-1	TRBD1	TGTGCCAGCAGTTACCAGGGGGCCTCTTCCAGGGCTTTCTTT	CASSYQGASSRAFF
TRBV13	many	TRBJ2-2	TRBD2	TGTGCCAGCAGCTTTGTCCCCGAGGGACTAGCGGGGGCCCCCGGGGAGCTGTTTTTT	CASSFVPEGLAGAPGELFF
TRBV12-5	.	TRBJ1-1	TRBD1	TGTGCTAGTGGTAACTGGGACAGGGACACTGAAGCTTTCTTT	CASGNWDRDTEAFF
TRBV11-2	.	TRBJ1-2	.	TGTGCCAGCAGCCACGGACGGGTTGGTTATGGCTACACCTTC	CASSHGRVGYGYTF
TRBV3-1	many	TRBJ1-1	.	TGTGCCAGCAGCCCCATAGGAACGAACACTGAAGCTTTCTTT	CASSPIGTNTEAFF
TRBV28	.	TRBJ1-1	TRBD1	TGTGCCAGCACCCTGACAGGGGGCGAAGTTAACACTGAAGCCTTCTTT	CASTLTGGEVNTEAFF